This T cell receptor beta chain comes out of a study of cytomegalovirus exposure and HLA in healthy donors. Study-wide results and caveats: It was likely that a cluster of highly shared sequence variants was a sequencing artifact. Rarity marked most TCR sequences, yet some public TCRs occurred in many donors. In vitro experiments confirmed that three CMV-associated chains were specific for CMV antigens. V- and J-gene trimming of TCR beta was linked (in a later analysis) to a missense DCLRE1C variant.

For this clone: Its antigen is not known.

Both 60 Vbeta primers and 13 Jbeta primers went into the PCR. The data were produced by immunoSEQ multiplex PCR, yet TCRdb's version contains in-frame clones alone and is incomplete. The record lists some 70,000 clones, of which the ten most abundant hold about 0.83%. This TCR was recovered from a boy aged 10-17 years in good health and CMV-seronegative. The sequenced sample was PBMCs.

The chain's CDR3 is CASGSQDLSSYEQYF. The CDR3 bases are TGTGCTAGTGGTTCTCAGGACTTAAGCTCCTACGAGCAGTACTTC. The chain uses TRBV12-5 and TRBJ2-7; maybe TRBD2 (5 bases). V gave up 4 bases and J gave up 0 bases, with 13 bases separating them. Germline lookup yields CDR1 LGHNT and CDR2 FRNRAP. The CDR3 runs to 15 residues.